The 26 T cell receptor beta chains given below trace back to one sample, sequenced in a study of PD-1 blockade in classical Hodgkin lymphoma (dated by TCRdb to about 2020). Libraries were prepared through the immunoSEQ multiplex PCR assay. TCRdb limited this immuneACCESS table to in-frame rearrangements with V and J called. A share of clones is missing; checked studies link under half to unresolved V genes, and the rest is unexplained. Counted in this sample were tens of thousands of clones; 88% of them appeared once. The ten biggest clones cover over 8% of the sample. Sample time point, as interpreted from the label and publication: cycle 1 day 1 (C1D1), immediately before nivolumab initiation. Every trial patient had relapsed following autologous stem cell transplantation, and prior brentuximab vedotin exposure was what differed among cohorts A, B and C. Sequenced here: peripheral blood mononuclear cells (PBMCs), sampled at baseline. These TCRs come from a human donor with classical Hodgkin lymphoma.

V usage is TRBV10-3 and J usage is TRBJ1-1; D is ambiguous. Trimming removed 7 bases at V and 1 base at J, with 10 bases between. The CDR3 sequence is 13 residues long. The germline CDR1 and CDR2 sequences are ENHRY and SYGVKD. The CDR3 reads CAIMGSGNTEAFF. CDR3 nucleotides: TGTGCCATCATGGGATCAGGGAACACTGAAGCTTTCTTT.

This clone was detected once. The chain carries TRBV5-5 and TRBJ1-1, with D unclear. V lost 5 bases to trimming and J lost 1 base, with 9 bases between them. CDR1 and CDR2 (germline): SGHKS, YYEKEE (reference sequence). CDR3 size: 13 residues. Here the CDR3 reads CASSSRPNTEAFF. The DNA for the CDR3 is TGTGCCAGCAGTTCCCGGCCGAACACTGAAGCTTTCTTT.

The chain combines TRBV2 with TRBJ2-5; 7 bases agree with TRBD2. This CDR3 region has 14 residues. Germline CDR1 is SNHLY and CDR2 is FYNNEI. J gave up 7 bases and V 7 bases, and 12 bases lay outside the gene matches. Here the CDR3 DNA reads TGTGCCAGCACCCTGGGGGGGGAACGTGGGACCCAGTACTTC. Translated: CASTLGGERGTQYF.

V is TRBV18 and J is TRBJ2-5, with 8 bases aligning to TRBD1. The CDR3 covers 17 residues. Germline V gene lookup returns CDR1 KGHSH and CDR2 LQKENI. The V and J ends lost 3 bases and 2 bases, in that order; junction bases with no gene match: 11. The CDR3 sequence: CASSPLPRQGAQETQYF. CDR3 nucleotide sequence: TGTGCCAGCTCACCGCTTCCGCGGCAGGGGGCACAAGAGACCCAGTACTTC.

The chain joins TRBV15 to TRBJ1-4; D may be TRBD1 (6 bases). Trimming cost V 0 bases and J 8 bases, with 10 bases left between them. The CDR3 length is 14 residues. In germline, CDR1 is LNHNV, CDR2 YYDKDF (reference sequence). In nucleotides, the CDR3 is TGTGCCACCAGCAGAGATAAGGGGGAGGAAAAACTGTTTTTT. Encoded protein: CATSRDKGEEKLFF. Based on the CDR3 plus reference TRBV15 and TRBJ1-4, the full variable domain is DAMVIQNPRYQVTQFGKPVTLSCSQTLNHNVMYWYQQKSSQAPKLLFHYYDKDFNNEADTPDNFQSRRPNTSFCFLDIRSPGLGDTAMYLCATSRDKGEEKLFFGSGTQLSVL.

Remarks on this clone: Its ends do not fully match the called genes, so a read error is possible. This chain joins TRBV6-1 and TRBJ1-1, with D tentatively TRBD1 (6 bases). The CDR3 has 12 amino acids. The germline gives CDR1 MNHNS, CDR2 SASEGT. The CDR3 protein is CASNEGGTEAFF. The CDR3 coding sequence is TGTGCCAGCAATGAAGGGGGCACTGAAGCTTTCTTT.

This rearrangement joins TRBV10-3 to TRBJ1-3; tentatively, D is TRBD1 (6 bases). The ends were cut back, 3 bases at V and 0 bases at J, with 15 bases in the middle. The CDR3 spans 17 residues. Per the germline V gene, CDR1 is ENHRY and CDR2 is SYGVKD. CDR3 in amino acids: CAISDPITGSSGNTIYF. The CDR3 DNA sequence: TGTGCCATCAGTGATCCTATTACAGGGTCCTCTGGAAACACCATATATTTT.

V and J are TRBV9 and TRBJ2-2; D gene unclear. The germline V gene encodes CDR1 SGDLS and CDR2 YYNGEE. Trimming removed 0 bases at V and 6 bases at J, with 3 bases between. This CDR3 has 12 residues. CDR3: CASSVEAGELFF. The CDR3, as DNA: TGTGCCAGCAGCGTAGAGGCCGGGGAGCTGTTTTTT. Together with reference TRBV9 and TRBJ2-2, the CDR3 gives the full variable domain: DSGVTQTPKHLITATGQRVTLRCSPRSGDLSVYWYQQSLDQGLQFLIQYYNGEERAKGNILERFSAQQFPDLHSELNLSSLELGDSALYFCASSVEAGELFFGEGSRLTVL.

The chain joins TRBV7-6 to TRBJ1-1, with 9 bases fitting TRBD1. J was trimmed by 5 bases and V by 4 bases; bases with no gene match: 2. The CDR3 extends over 13 amino acids. Germline values: CDR1 SGHVS, CDR2 FNYEAQ. The CDR3 sequence is CASSSGQGTEAFF. CDR3 sequence (DNA): TGTGCCAGCAGCTCCGGACAGGGGACTGAAGCTTTCTTT.

The chain carries TRBV29-1 and TRBJ1-2; tentative D call: TRBD1 (5 bases). This CDR3 has 12 amino acids. CDR1 SQVTM and CDR2 ANQGSEA come from the germline V gene. V was cut by 4 bases and J by 7 bases, with 13 bases left in between. Here the CDR3 DNA reads TGCAGCGTTGGGGGAGGGGCGAGTGGCTACACCTTC. This translates into CSVGGGASGYTF.

CDR3 in DNA: TGTGCCAGTAGTATATTGCGGACAGGGGCCGGCTCTGGAAACACCATATATTTT. Encoded protein: CASSILRTGAGSGNTIYF. V usage is TRBV19 and J usage is TRBJ1-3, with TRBD1 identical over 9 bases. Germline CDR1 LNHDA, CDR2 SQIVND (reference sequence). The CDR3 covers 18 residues. The J segment lost 0 bases and the V segment lost 2 bases, leaving 8 bases of the junction unmatched.

The chain uses TRBV28 and TRBJ1-3; D unresolved. Looked up from germline, CDR1 is MDHEN and CDR2 is SYDVKM. The ends were cut back, 1 base at V and 1 base at J, with 5 bases in the middle. CDR3 size: 14 residues. The CDR3 reads CASSLLGSGNTIYF. The CDR3, as DNA: TGTGCCAGCAGTTTATTGGGGTCTGGAAACACCATATATTTT.

The rearrangement uses TRBV7-9 and TRBJ1-4; 8 bases match TRBD1. This CDR3 is 16 amino acids long. Per germline, CDR1 SEHNR and CDR2 FQNEAQ (reference sequence). J gave up 7 bases and V 2 bases, and 9 bases lay outside the gene matches. CDR3 nucleotide sequence: TGTGCCAGCAGCTTAATAGAGGACAGGGCCGGTGAAAAACTGTTTTTT. Protein sequence: CASSLIEDRAGEKLFF.

This clone was observed a single time. The J gene is TRBJ1-5, the V gene TRBV28, with 8 bases matching TRBD1. The CDR3 runs to 15 residues. V trimming: 3 bases; J trimming: 7 bases; junction bases outside the gene matches: 8. Germline V gene sequence: CDR1 MDHEN, CDR2 SYDVKM. CDR3: CASSLLDRENQPQHF. For the CDR3, the DNA is TGTGCCAGCAGTTTGCTGGACAGGGAGAACCAGCCCCAGCATTTT.

This clone was seen a single time. The V gene is TRBV14, the J gene TRBJ2-1; no reliable D call. The length of the CDR3 is 15 residues. CDR1 and CDR2 (germline): SGHDN, FVKESK. V lost 1 base and J lost 11, with 18 bases in between. As DNA, the CDR3 is TGTGCCAGCAGCCAAGGGAGTGGCTTAGGAGTCAAGCAGTTCTTC. Its protein is CASSQGSGLGVKQFF.

V usage is TRBV4-2 and J usage is TRBJ1-2; D call uncertain. There are 14 residues in the CDR3. Germline V gives CDR1 LGHNA, CDR2 YNFKEQ. Deletions cut 0 bases from V and 3 bases from J, with 8 bases between. CDR3 nucleotide sequence: TGTGCCAGCAGCCAAGATTTTGGGGACTATGGCTACACCTTC. As protein: CASSQDFGDYGYTF.

This chain connects TRBV27 to TRBJ1-1; D is possibly TRBD1 (6 bases). The CDR3 has 14 residues. The germline V and J ends were trimmed by 2 bases and 3 bases, with 10 bases remaining between them. Germline CDR1 reads MNHEY; CDR2 reads SMNVEV (reference sequence). The CDR3, as DNA: TGTGCCAGCAGTTTAGGCAGGGGATACACTGAAGCTTTCTTT. It translates to CASSLGRGYTEAFF.

The rearrangement uses TRBV29-1 and TRBJ2-5; TRBD2 aligns across 8 bases. CDR1 is SQVTM and CDR2 is ANQGSEA in the germline V gene. The CDR3 covers 16 residues. J lost 3 bases, V lost 1 base, and 10 bases had no gene match. CDR3 amino acids: CSVEVSWGSGKETQYF. The CDR3 DNA is TGCAGCGTTGAAGTCTCCTGGGGTAGCGGGAAAGAGACCCAGTACTTC. Complete variable domain (other parts from reference TRBV29-1 and TRBJ2-5): SAVISQKPSRDICQRGTSLTIQCQVDSQVTMMFWYRQQPGQSLTLIATANQGSEATYESGFVIDKFPISRPNLTFSTLTVSNMSPEDSSIYLCSVEVSWGSGKETQYFGPGTRLLVL.

This clone was recorded once. The chain employs TRBV2 and TRBJ2-7, with 9 bases that match TRBD1. The CDR3 spans 13 residues. Germline values: CDR1 SNHLY, CDR2 FYNNEI. V lost 10 bases and J lost 4; bases outside the gene matches: 8. The CDR3 loop reads CATSGQGWYEQYF. Written as DNA, the CDR3 is TGTGCCACCTCGGGACAGGGTTGGTACGAGCAGTACTTC.

The chain combines TRBV4-1 with TRBJ1-2; D is uncertain. Trimming left V 1 base short and J 13 bases short, with 13 bases between. From germline, CDR1 is MGHRA and CDR2 YSYEKL. This CDR3 spans 12 amino acids. CDR3 protein: CASSQGLASSTF. In DNA, the CDR3 is TGCGCCAGCAGCCAAGGGTTGGCGTCAAGCACCTTC.

J is TRBJ2-5 and V is TRBV18; 10 positions agree with TRBD1. J lost 3 bases, V lost 9 bases, and 1 base had no gene match. The germline V gene has CDR1 KGHSH and CDR2 LQKENI. This CDR3 contains 12 residues. The CDR3 bases are TGTGCCAGTGGGACAGGGGAAGAGACCCAGTACTTC. Protein product: CASGTGEETQYF.

The chain employs TRBV28 and TRBJ2-5; 12 bases map to TRBD2. The germline CDR1 and CDR2 sequences are MDHEN and SYDVKM. This CDR3 region has 17 residues. V lost 6 bases and J lost 0; bases outside the gene matches: 8. The DNA for the CDR3 is TGTGCCAGCAGCTCTCCTACTAGCGGGAGGTACCAAGAGACCCAGTACTTC. It encodes CASSSPTSGRYQETQYF. The whole variable domain, filled in from reference TRBV28 and TRBJ2-5, reads DVKVTQSSRYLVKRTGEKVFLECVQDMDHENMFWYRQDPGLGLRLIYFSYDVKMKEKGDIPEGYSVSREKKERFSLILESASTNQTSMYLCASSSPTSGRYQETQYFGPGTRLLVL.

The chain carries TRBV19 and TRBJ1-5, with D perhaps TRBD1 (5 bases). The germline gives CDR1 LNHDA, CDR2 SQIVND (reference sequence). Trimming left V 2 bases short and J 5 bases short, with 13 bases between. The CDR3 length is 15 residues. This chain's CDR3 is CASSISLGTYQPQHF. The CDR3 bases are TGTGCCAGTAGTATATCCCTCGGGACTTATCAGCCCCAGCATTTT.

V and J are TRBV6-6 and TRBJ1-2; 7 nucleotides line up with TRBD1. CDR1 and CDR2 (germline): MNHNY, SVGAGI (reference sequence). J lost 2 bases, V lost 3 bases, and 3 bases had no gene match. The length of the CDR3 is 14 residues. The CDR3 coding sequence is TGTGCCAGCAGTTATCGACAGGGAAACTATGGCTACACCTTC. This codes for CASSYRQGNYGYTF.

The V and J genes are TRBV19 and TRBJ1-1, with D unclear. Germline V gene lookup returns CDR1 LNHDA and CDR2 SQIVND (reference sequence). Trimming removed 1 base at V and 2 bases at J, with 8 bases between. The CDR3 is 14 amino acids. This chain's CDR3 is CASSIANGNTEAFF. In DNA, the CDR3 is TGTGCCAGTAGTATAGCTAACGGAAACACTGAAGCTTTCTTT.

The chain uses TRBV5-4 and TRBJ2-5; D is unclear. Germline lookup yields CDR1 SGHNT and CDR2 YYREEE (reference sequence). The CDR3 loop spans 13 amino acids. V was pared by 2 bases and J by 5 bases, with 10 bases between. This CDR3 is CASSFGGRETQYF. CDR3 DNA: TGTGCCAGCAGCTTTGGTGGCCGCGAGACCCAGTACTTC.